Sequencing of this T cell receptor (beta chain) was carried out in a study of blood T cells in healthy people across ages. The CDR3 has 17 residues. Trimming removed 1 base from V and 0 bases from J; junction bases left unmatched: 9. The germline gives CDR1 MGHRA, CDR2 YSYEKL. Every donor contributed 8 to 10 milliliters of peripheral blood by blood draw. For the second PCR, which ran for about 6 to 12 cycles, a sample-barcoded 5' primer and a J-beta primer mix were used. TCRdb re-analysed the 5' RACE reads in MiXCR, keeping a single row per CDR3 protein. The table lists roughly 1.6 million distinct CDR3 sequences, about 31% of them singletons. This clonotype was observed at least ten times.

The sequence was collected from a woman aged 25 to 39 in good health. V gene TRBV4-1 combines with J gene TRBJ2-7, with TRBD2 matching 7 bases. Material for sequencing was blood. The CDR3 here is CASSQVPRGGSSYEQYF. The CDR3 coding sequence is TGCGCCAGCAGCCAAGTCCCGAGGGGCGGGAGCTCCTACGAGCAGTACTTC.